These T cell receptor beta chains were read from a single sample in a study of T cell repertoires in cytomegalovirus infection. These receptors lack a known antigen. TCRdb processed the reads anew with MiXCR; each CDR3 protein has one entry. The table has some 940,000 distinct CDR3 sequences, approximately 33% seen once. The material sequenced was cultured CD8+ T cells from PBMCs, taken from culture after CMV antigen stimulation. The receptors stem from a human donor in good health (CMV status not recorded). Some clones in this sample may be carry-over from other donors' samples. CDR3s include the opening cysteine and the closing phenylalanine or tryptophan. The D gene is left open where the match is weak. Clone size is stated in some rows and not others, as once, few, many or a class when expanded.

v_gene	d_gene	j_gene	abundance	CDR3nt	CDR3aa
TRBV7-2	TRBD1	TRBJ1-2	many	TGTGCCAGCAGCCAACCCCGGACAGGGGGCGGAGGCTACACCTTC	CASSQPRTGGGGYTF
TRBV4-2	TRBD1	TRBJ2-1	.	TGTGCCAGCAGCCAAGACGACAGGGGGTACCAGTCCTACAATGAGCAGTTCTTC	CASSQDDRGYQSYNEQFF
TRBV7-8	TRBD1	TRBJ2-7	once	TGTGCCAGCAACTACCCCGGGACAGGGGGCGACGAGCAGTACTTC	CASNYPGTGGDEQYF
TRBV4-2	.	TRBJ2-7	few	TGTGCCAGCAGCCAAGAACCGGATACCTACGAGCAGTACTTC	CASSQEPDTYEQYF
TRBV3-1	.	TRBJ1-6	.	TGTGCCAGCAGCCGAGCCGATCGGGGGCTTCATTCACCCCTCCACTTT	CASSRADRGLHSPLHF
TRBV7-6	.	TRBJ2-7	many	TGTGCCAGCAGCGCCCCTGACGTAACCTACGAGCAGTACTTC	CASSAPDVTYEQYF
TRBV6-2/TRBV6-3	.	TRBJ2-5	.	TGTGCCACCCTTAAGACCCGGGACGGTGATGGAGAGACCCAGTACTTC	CATLKTRDGDGETQYF
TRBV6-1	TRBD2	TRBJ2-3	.	TGTGCCAGCAGTGAGCCTAGCGGGGGGGTGGCGAACACAGATACGCAGTATTTT	CASSEPSGGVANTDTQYF
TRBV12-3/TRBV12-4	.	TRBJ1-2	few	TGTGCCAGCAGTTTAGGTACAGGCTACACCTTC	CASSLGTGYTF
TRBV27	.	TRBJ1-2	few	TGTGCCAGCAGTCCCGGAGAGACACTCTATGGCTACACCTTC	CASSPGETLYGYTF
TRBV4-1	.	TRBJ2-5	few	TGCGCCAGCAGCCAAGATAAGAGTGGGAAAGAGACCCAGTACTTC	CASSQDKSGKETQYF
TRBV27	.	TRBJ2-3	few	TGTGCCACCCAACGGGGGATAACAGATACGCAGTATTTT	CATQRGITDTQYF
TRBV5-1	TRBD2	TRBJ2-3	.	TGCGCCAGCAGCGAAGGGACTAGCGGGTTCACAGATACGCAGTATTTT	CASSEGTSGFTDTQYF
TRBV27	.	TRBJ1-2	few	TGTGCCAGCAGTTCAGGTCCCCGAGCGCCCTATGGCTACACCTTC	CASSSGPRAPYGYTF
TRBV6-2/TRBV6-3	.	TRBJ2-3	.	TGTGCCAGCAGCAAGTTACGTTCGGGAGATACGCAGTATTTT	CASSKLRSGDTQYF
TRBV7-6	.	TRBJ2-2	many	TGTGCCAGCAGCGCCCCGAGGATAGGTCACACCGGGGAGCTGTTTTTT	CASSAPRIGHTGELFF
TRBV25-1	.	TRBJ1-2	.	TGTGCCAGCAGTGAATATAGACAGAACTATGGCTACACCTTC	CASSEYRQNYGYTF
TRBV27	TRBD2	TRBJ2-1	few	TGTGCCAGCAGTTACCCTAGCGGGGGGAACTCCTACAATGAGCAGTTCTTC	CASSYPSGGNSYNEQFF
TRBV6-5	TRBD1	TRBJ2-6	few	TGTGCCAGCAGTTACTCCACCGGGACAGGGGGCTCTGGGGCCAACGTCCTGACTTTC	CASSYSTGTGGSGANVLTF
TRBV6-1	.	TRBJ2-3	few	TGTGCCAGCAGTGAAGAGTCGGGCGTCGGCGGCACAGATACGCAGTATTTT	CASSEESGVGGTDTQYF
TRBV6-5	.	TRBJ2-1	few	TGTGCCAGCAGTTACATTTTAAGTACAGGGTCAACCTACAATGAGCAGTTCTTC	CASSYILSTGSTYNEQFF
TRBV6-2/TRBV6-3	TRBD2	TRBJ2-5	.	TGTGCCAGCAGTTACTCCGGCCTAGCGGGGTTTGAGACCCAGTACTTC	CASSYSGLAGFETQYF
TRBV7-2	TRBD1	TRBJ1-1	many	TGTGCCAGCAGCTTTAGGGGGCTCACTGAAGCTTTCTTT	CASSFRGLTEAFF
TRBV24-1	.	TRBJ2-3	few	TGTGCCACCAGTGAGCCAGACACAGATACGCAGTATTTT	CATSEPDTDTQYF
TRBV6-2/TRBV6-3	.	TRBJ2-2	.	TGTGCCAGCAGTTACTCAGGGATTGGCGCCGGGGAGCTGTTTTTT	CASSYSGIGAGELFF
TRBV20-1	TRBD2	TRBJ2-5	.	TGCAGTGCTAGTTCATACCGGACTCGGGCGGGGGAAGAGACCCAGTACTTC	CSASSYRTRAGEETQYF
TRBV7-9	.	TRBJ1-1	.	TGTGCCAGCAGCTTAGCCCCGGACGGAAGAGCCACTGAAGCTTTCTTT	CASSLAPDGRATEAFF
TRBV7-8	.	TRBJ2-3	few	TGTGCCAGCAGCCCGGGGCAGGGCAAAGTTGGAGATACGCAGTATTTT	CASSPGQGKVGDTQYF
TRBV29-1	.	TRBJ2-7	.	TGCAGCGTGTGGAGTGGGACGTCCTACGAGCAGTACTTC	CSVWSGTSYEQYF
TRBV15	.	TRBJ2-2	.	TGTGCCACCGTCAAGGGACACCCGAACACCGGGGAGCTGTTTTTT	CATVKGHPNTGELFF
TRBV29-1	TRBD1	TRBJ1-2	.	TGCAGCGTTGAATCGGGACAGGGGCATGGCTACACCTTC	CSVESGQGHGYTF
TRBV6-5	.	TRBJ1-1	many	TGTGCCAGCAGTTACGACACGGGGACTGAAGCTTTCTTT	CASSYDTGTEAFF
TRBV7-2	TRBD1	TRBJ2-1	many	TGTGCCAGCATCCACCGGGACAGGGTCGACAATGAGCAGTTCTTC	CASIHRDRVDNEQFF
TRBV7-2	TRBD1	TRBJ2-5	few	TGTGCCAGCAGCGACGGGACAGGGTTTTTGGAGACCCAGTACTTC	CASSDGTGFLETQYF
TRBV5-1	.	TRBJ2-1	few	TGCGCCAGCAGGAAATACAATGAGCAGTTCTTC	CASRKYNEQFF
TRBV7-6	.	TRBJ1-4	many	TGTGCCAGCAGTTCCGTTCTTGCAACTAATGAAAAACTGTTTTTT	CASSSVLATNEKLFF
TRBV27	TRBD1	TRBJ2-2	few	TGTGCCAGCAGTCCCGGGACAGGGGATACCGGGGAGCTGTTTTTT	CASSPGTGDTGELFF
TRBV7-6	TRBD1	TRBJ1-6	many	TGTGCCAGCAGCTGGGGAGACAGGGGTTATAATTCACCCCTCCACTTT	CASSWGDRGYNSPLHF
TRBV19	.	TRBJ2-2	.	TGTGCCAGTAGTCTTCGACAGGAGGGCACCGGGGAGCTGTTTTTT	CASSLRQEGTGELFF
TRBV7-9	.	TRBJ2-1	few	TGTGCCAGCAGCTCAGGGTGGGACAATGAGCAGTTCTTC	CASSSGWDNEQFF
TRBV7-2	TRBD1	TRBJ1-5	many	TGTGCCAGCAGCTTAATGTGGACAGGGCATCATCAGCCCCAGCATTTT	CASSLMWTGHHQPQHF
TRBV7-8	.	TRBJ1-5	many	TGTGCCAGCAGCTTAGCGGGTTTTAAGGGGATCTTAAAAAGCAATCAGCCCCAGCATTTT	CASSLAGFKGILKSNQPQHF
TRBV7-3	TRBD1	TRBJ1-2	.	TGTGCCAGCACCTTCCGGGGACAGGGGGCTAGAAGCTATGGCTACATCTTC	CASTFRGQGARSYGYIF
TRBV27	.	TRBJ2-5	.	TGTGCCAGCAGTAAAGAGACTAGTGGGGAGACCCAGTACTTC	CASSKETSGETQYF
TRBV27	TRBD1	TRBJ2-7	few	TGTGCCAGCAGTGACAGGGGCACCTACGAGCAGTACTTC	CASSDRGTYEQYF
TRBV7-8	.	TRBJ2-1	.	TGTGCCAGCAGCTTAGGCGAGGATTTCAATGAGTGGCAGTTCTTC	CASSLGEDFNEWQFF
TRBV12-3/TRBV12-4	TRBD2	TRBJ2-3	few	TGTGCCAGCAACCAAGCGGGGGGGCCCCCAGATACGCAGTATTTT	CASNQAGGPPDTQYF
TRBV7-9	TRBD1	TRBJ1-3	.	TGTGCCAGCAACGGGACAGCTTTTACCGGAAACACCATATATTTT	CASNGTAFTGNTIYF
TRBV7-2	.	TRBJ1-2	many	TGTGCCAGCACCTCCGGGGGCTACTATGGCTACACCTTC	CASTSGGYYGYTF
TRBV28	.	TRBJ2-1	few	TGTGCCACTTCCTATTACAATGAGCAGTTCTTC	CATSYYNEQFF
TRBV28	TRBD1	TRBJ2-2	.	TGTGCCAGCAGTTTACTCTCAGACAGGGTCACCGGGGAGCTGTTTTTT	CASSLLSDRVTGELFF
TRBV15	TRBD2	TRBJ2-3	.	TGTGCCACCAGCAGCCGGCGGGAGAGCACAGATACGCAGTATTTT	CATSSRRESTDTQYF
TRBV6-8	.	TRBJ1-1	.	TGTGCCAGCAGTTACGGGTCCGGAGCGAACACTGAAGCTTTCTTT	CASSYGSGANTEAFF
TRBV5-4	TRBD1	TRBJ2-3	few	TGTGCCAGCAGCTTGCGGACAGGTGGGGCAGATACGCAGTATTTT	CASSLRTGGADTQYF